A selection of T cell receptor beta chains follows, all from one sample in a study of vaccination and CD4 T cells after COVID-19. Their specific antigens are unknown. In TCRdb, the PCR reads were re-called with MiXCR into one record per CDR3 protein. Altogether approximately 16,000 distinct CDR3 sequences are present, under 75% being singletons, with the ten largest covering about 7.7%. Sequencing used CD4+ T cells from blood, cultured in vitro. The receptors come from a human donor who had recovered from COVID-19. CDR3s include the opening cysteine and the closing phenylalanine or tryptophan. The D gene is left open where the match is weak. Clone size is shown for a subset of rows, as once, few, many or a class of expanded clone.

j_call	d_call	clone_size	v_call	cdr3_nt	cdr3_aa
TRBJ1-6	.	.	TRBV19	TGTGCCAGTAGTTTCAGCTCCTATAATTCACCCCTCCACTTT	CASSFSSYNSPLHF
TRBJ1-5	TRBD1	.	TRBV6-1	TGTGCCAGCAGTCCAACCTACAGGGGGGAACAGCCCCAGCATTTT	CASSPTYRGEQPQHF
TRBJ1-5	.	.	TRBV7-2	TGTGCCAGCAGCTTAGACGCTGGCCTAAATCAGCCCCAGCATTTT	CASSLDAGLNQPQHF
TRBJ2-7	.	once	TRBV2	TGTGCCAGCAGTGCGACTCGCGGGGCCCCCTACGAGCAGTACTTC	CASSATRGAPYEQYF
TRBJ2-3	.	.	TRBV3-1	TGTGCCAGCAGTCGGGGACACCTTAGCACAGATACGCAGTATTTT	CASSRGHLSTDTQYF
TRBJ1-5	.	few	TRBV27	TGTGCCAGCAGTTTATCTCGCGCTCAGCCCCAGCATTTT	CASSLSRAQPQHF
TRBJ1-1	.	.	TRBV21-1	TGTGCCAGCAGCAAAGCCCCAAGGGAGGGACGAGAAACTGAAGCTTTCTTT	CASSKAPREGRETEAFF
TRBJ2-3	.	.	TRBV7-3	TGTGCCAGCAGCCCCCGGAGGGCAGATACGCAGTATTTT	CASSPRRADTQYF
TRBJ2-3	.	.	TRBV20-1	TGCAGTGCCAGAGGGACCAGCAGGGATACGCAGTATTTT	CSARGTSRDTQYF
TRBJ1-5	TRBD1	.	TRBV18	TGTGCCAGCTCTCCGGGACAGGGAACAGGACAGCCCCAGCATTTT	CASSPGQGTGQPQHF
TRBJ1-2	.	.	TRBV11-2	TGTGCCAGCAGCTTGGGGCAGAATGGCTACACCTTC	CASSLGQNGYTF
TRBJ2-2	.	.	TRBV18	TGTGCCAGCTCACCAGGGACACTCAGGAGGGGGGAGCTGTTTTTT	CASSPGTLRRGELFF
TRBJ1-1	.	once	TRBV5-1	TGCGCCAGCAGCTTGGTAGGGTATAACACTGAAGCTTTCTTC	CASSLVGYNTEAFF
TRBJ1-2	.	few	TRBV6-5	TGTGCCAGCAGTTATGCCAGTAGGCATGGCTACACCTTC	CASSYASRHGYTF
TRBJ1-1	.	.	TRBV30	TGTGCCTGGAGTGTACGGGGCTCCTCCTTGGGGAGAGCTTTCTTT	CAWSVRGSSLGRAFF
TRBJ1-1	.	.	TRBV27	TGTGCCAGCAGTTCCCCGGGGTTGTGGATGAACACTGAAGCTTTCTTT	CASSSPGLWMNTEAFF
TRBJ1-2	TRBD1	few	TRBV12-3/TRBV12-4	TGTGCCAGCACCCGGACAGGGGGCAAATATGGCTACACCTTC	CASTRTGGKYGYTF
TRBJ2-5	TRBD2	once	TRBV29-1	TGCAGCGCCCACCGAACTAGCGGGGGGGGAGAGACCCAGTACTTC	CSAHRTSGGGETQYF
TRBJ2-5	TRBD1	.	TRBV29-1	TGCAGCGTACACCACGACAGGGGCCCCCAGTACTTC	CSVHHDRGPQYF
TRBJ2-2	TRBD2	.	TRBV30	TGTGCCTGGAGTGTGGGGGACTACGGGGAGCTGTTTTTT	CAWSVGDYGELFF
TRBJ1-3	.	.	TRBV7-9	TGTGCCAGCAGCTTTAGCTTCTCTGGAAACACCATATATTTT	CASSFSFSGNTIYF
TRBJ1-2	TRBD1	.	TRBV19	TGTGCCAGTAACCCCGGGACAGGGGTTTTAGGGTATGGCTACACCTTC	CASNPGTGVLGYGYTF
TRBJ2-1	TRBD2	.	TRBV10-3	TGTGCCATCAGTGGCCCCCCGGGACTAGCTCTCTATGAGCAGTTCTTC	CAISGPPGLALYEQFF
TRBJ2-5	.	.	TRBV20-1	TGCAGTGCTAGGGGCCAGGACCAAGAGACCCAGTACTTC	CSARGQDQETQYF
TRBJ2-5	TRBD1	.	TRBV10-3	TGTGCCATCAGTGAGTCGAACAGGGGGAAGACCCAGTACTTC	CAISESNRGKTQYF
TRBJ2-3	TRBD2	few	TRBV7-3	TGTGCCAGCAGCTTAACGGCTAGCGGGGACACAGATACGCAGTATTTT	CASSLTASGDTDTQYF
TRBJ2-2	TRBD2	.	TRBV6-9	TGTGCCAGCAGTTACTTGCTGAATAGCGGGATGGCCGGGGAGCTGTTTTTT	CASSYLLNSGMAGELFF
TRBJ2-2	TRBD1	few	TRBV11-2	TGTGCCAGCAGCCCGAGGACAGGGGGCAACACCGGGGAGCTGTTTTTT	CASSPRTGGNTGELFF
TRBJ2-3	TRBD2	.	TRBV12-3/TRBV12-4	TGTGCCAGCAGTTTGTCTTTGGTAGCGGGAAGAGATACGCAGTATTTT	CASSLSLVAGRDTQYF
TRBJ2-7	.	.	TRBV5-8	TGTGCCAGCAGCTTGGCCAGGAAGATCTACGAGCAGTACTTC	CASSLARKIYEQYF
TRBJ2-2	.	.	TRBV7-2	TGTGCCAGCAGCTTTACTGTGACAGCCAACACCGGGGAGCTGTTTTTT	CASSFTVTANTGELFF
TRBJ1-5	TRBD1	.	TRBV12-3/TRBV12-4	TGTGCCAGCAGTTTAGGCAGGGGGCAGCAGCCCCAGCATTTT	CASSLGRGQQPQHF
TRBJ1-1	TRBD1	.	TRBV4-2	TGTGCCAGCAGCCAACTAAACAGGGGTAGCACTGAAGCTTTCTTT	CASSQLNRGSTEAFF
TRBJ2-3	.	.	TRBV7-7	TGTGCTAGCAGCTTAAGCGTTAACACAGATACGCAGTATTTT	CASSLSVNTDTQYF
TRBJ2-6	.	few	TRBV7-2	TGTGCCAGCAGCTTAGCCTCGAACAGCCGATTAACGTCTTTC	CASSLASNSRLTSF
TRBJ2-7	.	.	TRBV9	TGTGCCAGCAGACCAATCCACCGGGACCCCTACGAGCAGTACTTC	CASRPIHRDPYEQYF
TRBJ2-5	TRBD1	.	TRBV4-3	TGCGCCAGCAGCCAAGATCGGGGACAGGCCCAGTACTTC	CASSQDRGQAQYF
TRBJ2-7	TRBD2	.	TRBV5-1	TGCGCCAGCAGCCTCGGGACTAGCGGGAGTTACGAGCAGTACTTC	CASSLGTSGSYEQYF
TRBJ2-7	.	.	TRBV7-2	TGTGCCAGCGGTTGGCGGTACGAGCAGTACTTC	CASGWRYEQYF
TRBJ2-7	.	.	TRBV9	TGTGCCAGCAGCGTAGCCAGGGGTGATAGCGAGCAGTACTTC	CASSVARGDSEQYF
TRBJ2-7	.	.	TRBV7-3	TGTGCCAGCAGCTTATCAGGGGCCGACGAGCAGTACTTC	CASSLSGADEQYF
TRBJ1-2	.	.	TRBV19	TGTGCCAGTACCCCGGTTTGGGGTGGGTATGGCTACACCTTC	CASTPVWGGYGYTF
TRBJ2-3	TRBD1	.	TRBV20-1	TGCAGTGCTCTAGACAGGGGGCAGAGGGGCACAGATACGCAGTATTTT	CSALDRGQRGTDTQYF
TRBJ2-4	.	.	TRBV12-3/TRBV12-4	TGTGCCAGCAGTAGGACGGTCCGGGGCATTCAGTACTTC	CASSRTVRGIQYF
TRBJ1-2	.	.	TRBV15	TGTGCCACCAGCAGAGATAGCAGAGCTAACTATGGCTACACCTTC	CATSRDSRANYGYTF
TRBJ2-7	TRBD1	.	TRBV6-1	TGTGCCAGCAGATTCGGGACAGGAGCCTACGAGCAGTACTTC	CASRFGTGAYEQYF
TRBJ1-2	TRBD1	few	TRBV7-8	TGTGCCAGCAGTCCTGAGGGACAGAACTATGGCTACACCTTC	CASSPEGQNYGYTF
TRBJ2-7	.	.	TRBV7-2	TGTGCCAGCAGCCCGTATCAGGGTATCCCCTACGAGCAGTACTTC	CASSPYQGIPYEQYF